A selection of T cell receptor beta chains follows, all from one sample in a study of cytomegalovirus exposure and HLA in healthy donors. Method: immunoSEQ multiplex PCR; TCRdb's copy keeps in-frame clones and lacks some. The sample has about 170,000 clones; 79% are singletons. Input material: PBMCs. The origin of the receptors is a woman aged 45-59 years in good health and CMV-seronegative. Each CDR3 is given with its conserved first and last residue. D genes are given only for firm matches. A row's size may be missing; if present it is once, few, many or a size class.

clone_size	j_call	v_call	d_call	cdr3_aa	cdr3_nt
.	TRBJ2-7	TRBV4-3	TRBD2	CASSRATSGYEQYF	TGCGCCAGCAGCCGGGCGACTAGCGGCTACGAGCAGTACTTC
.	TRBJ2-3	TRBV7-9	.	CASSPGSTLSTDTQYF	TGTGCCAGCAGCCCCGGGTCCACCCTTAGCACAGATACGCAGTATTTT
.	TRBJ2-1	TRBV5-1	TRBD2	CASSSFSLAERNEQFF	TGCGCCAGCTCCTCTTTCAGTCTAGCGGAGAGGAATGAGCAGTTCTTC
.	TRBJ2-7	TRBV11-1	TRBD1	CASSLKGQAIYEQYF	TGTGCCAGCAGCTTAAAGGGACAGGCGATATACGAGCAGTACTTC
.	TRBJ2-5	TRBV28	TRBD2	CASRVPAGTSQTQYF	TGTGCCAGCAGGGTCCCAGCCGGGACTAGCCAGACCCAGTACTTC
.	TRBJ2-7	TRBV18	TRBD1	CASSPLGQGAYEQYF	TGTGCCAGCTCACCCCTAGGACAGGGGGCCTACGAGCAGTACTTC
.	TRBJ2-3	TRBV9	TRBD2	CASSVTSGGITDTQYF	TGTGCCAGCAGCGTTACTAGCGGGGGGATCACAGATACGCAGTATTTT
.	TRBJ1-1	TRBV9	.	CASSPVSGVTEAFF	TGTGCCAGCAGCCCTGTCTCGGGGGTCACTGAAGCTTTCTTT
few	TRBJ2-3	TRBV18	.	CASSPGGGTDTQYF	TGTGCCAGCTCACCGGGGGGTGGCACAGATACGCAGTATTTT
.	TRBJ2-7	TRBV28	.	CASSAHGYEQYF	TGTGCCAGCAGTGCCCACGGGTACGAGCAGTACTTC
once	TRBJ1-6	TRBV4-1	TRBD1	CASSGGQGGNSPLHF	TGCGCCAGCAGCGGGGGACAGGGTGGAAATTCACCCCTCCACTTT
.	TRBJ2-3	TRBV7-2	.	CASSFRLGEGTQYF	TGTGCCAGCAGCTTCCGGTTGGGTGAGGGTACGCAGTATTTT
.	TRBJ1-1	TRBV7-9	TRBD1	CASSLGTGERGTEAFF	TGTGCCAGCAGCCTCGGGACAGGGGAGAGGGGCACTGAAGCTTTCTTT
.	TRBJ2-7	TRBV28	.	CASSSYTQRMSYEQYF	TGTGCCAGCAGTTCCTATACTCAGAGGATGTCCTACGAGCAGTACTTC
.	TRBJ1-4	TRBV28	.	CASSPTGANPNEKLFF	TGTGCCAGCAGCCCAACGGGAGCGAACCCAAATGAAAAACTGTTTTTT
.	TRBJ2-5	TRBV6-6	TRBD2	CASSYPGLAGGETQYF	TGTGCCAGCAGTTATCCAGGACTAGCGGGGGGTGAGACCCAGTACTTC
.	TRBJ1-3	TRBV10-2	.	CASSEGRASGNTIYF	TGCGCCAGCAGTGAGGGGAGGGCGTCTGGAAACACCATATATTTT
.	TRBJ2-2	TRBV11-3	.	CASSFSGAGGELFF	TGTGCCAGCAGCTTCAGTGGAGCGGGCGGGGAGCTGTTTTTT
.	TRBJ2-7	TRBV5-6	.	CASSLASRGRNEQYF	TGTGCCAGCAGCTTGGCCAGCCGGGGTAGGAACGAGCAGTACTTC
.	TRBJ2-5	TRBV11-2	.	CASSPQGGWGQETQYF	TGTGCCAGCAGCCCCCAGGGGGGATGGGGCCAAGAGACCCAGTACTTC
.	TRBJ2-2	TRBV5-1	.	CASSLGGDTGELFF	TGCGCCAGCAGCTTGGGGGGCGACACCGGGGAGCTGTTTTTT
.	TRBJ1-1	TRBV7-6	.	CASSSGENTEAFF	TGTGCCAGCAGCTCCGGGGAGAACACTGAAGCTTTCTTT
.	TRBJ2-3	TRBV15	.	CATSKQATEATDTQYF	TGTGCCACCAGCAAACAGGCGACGGAAGCCACAGATACGCAGTATTTT
.	TRBJ1-1	TRBV14	.	CASSPLGGGMNTEAFF	TGTGCCAGCAGCCCACTTGGAGGAGGGATGAACACTGAAGCTTTCTTT
.	TRBJ2-7	TRBV4-3	TRBD1	CASSHQTGASYEQYF	TGCGCCAGCAGCCACCAGACAGGGGCCTCCTACGAGCAGTACTTC
few	TRBJ2-7	TRBV6-5	.	CASSRGQPSYEQYF	TGTGCCAGCAGCCGAGGACAGCCTTCCTACGAGCAGTACTTC
once	TRBJ2-5	TRBV25-1	TRBD2	CASSATSGRPGETQYF	TGTGCCAGCAGTGCCACTAGCGGGAGACCTGGGGAGACCCAGTACTTC
.	TRBJ2-6	TRBV5-4	.	CASSSPLKRSGANVLTF	TGTGCCAGCAGCTCACCGTTGAAGAGGTCTGGGGCCAACGTCCTGACTTTC
.	TRBJ2-1	TRBV27	TRBD2	CASSSSGRATEQFF	TGTGCCAGCAGTTCGAGCGGGAGGGCCACTGAGCAGTTCTTC
few	TRBJ2-3	TRBV15	TRBD2	CATSRGERETDTQYF	TGTGCCACCAGCAGAGGGGAGCGGGAGACAGATACGCAGTATTTT
.	TRBJ2-3	TRBV29-1	.	CSVGSGAADTQYF	TGCAGCGTTGGAAGTGGGGCGGCGGATACGCAGTATTTT